This T cell receptor (beta chain) originates from a study of PD-1 blockade in classical Hodgkin lymphoma. Every one of the patients relapsed after autologous stem cell transplantation (brentuximab vedotin exposure was variable). Some clones are missing from TCRdb's copy, which holds only in-frame ones; the method was immunoSEQ multiplex PCR. The sample has about 17,000 clones, under 85% seen once. With 7 bases removed from V and 4 bases from J, the gap between germline ends came to 15 bases. The CDR3 totals 14 residues. Germline CDR1 reads MDHEN; CDR2 reads SYDVKM. The genes are TRBV28 and TRBJ2-3, with TRBD1 as a possible D gene (6 bases). The source was peripheral blood mononuclear cells (PBMCs), collected at baseline. The receptor comes from a human donor with classical Hodgkin lymphoma. The CDR3 is CASTLWGLPDTQYF. CDR3 DNA: TGTGCCAGCACCCTTTGGGGGCTTCCAGATACGCAGTATTTT. The whole variable domain, remainder taken from reference TRBV28 and TRBJ2-3, is DVKVTQSSRYLVKRTGEKVFLECVQDMDHENMFWYRQDPGLGLRLIYFSYDVKMKEKGDIPEGYSVSREKKERFSLILESASTNQTSMYLCASTLWGLPDTQYFGPGTRLTVL.